The 20 T cell receptor beta chains given below trace back to one sample, sequenced in a study of cytomegalovirus exposure and HLA in healthy donors. Use of 60 Vbeta and 13 Jbeta primers characterized the PCR. TCRdb keeps only in-frame clones here, not all; method: immunoSEQ multiplex PCR. Here the sample spans some 150,000 clones, 80% to 90% being singletons. The sequencing sample was made of PBMCs. These receptors were obtained from a woman younger than 35 in good health and CMV-seronegative.

This sequence joins TRBV6-5 and TRBJ1-2; D possibly corresponds to TRBD1 (6 bases). The germline V gene has CDR1 MNHEY and CDR2 SVGAGI. The CDR3 spans 14 residues. V was cut by 0 bases and J by 6 bases, with 11 bases left in between. The CDR3 loop is CASSYSGGRNGYTF. The CDR3 DNA sequence: TGTGCCAGCAGTTACTCGGGGGGGCGGAATGGCTACACCTTC.

CDR3 DNA sequence: TGTGCCAGCAGCCCCAGGGGCGCGAGCTCCTACGAGCAGTACTTC. Encoded protein: CASSPRGASSYEQYF. V gene TRBV11-3 combines with J gene TRBJ2-7; TRBD1 is a possible D gene (6 bases). CDR3 length: 15 residues. With 5 bases removed from V and 0 bases from J, the gap between germline ends came to 14 bases. Germline loops: CDR1 SGHNT, CDR2 YENEEA.

The gene calls are TRBV6-5 and TRBJ2-2; D is unclear. The CDR3 sequence is 14 residues long. V was pared by 0 bases and J by 6 bases, with 8 bases between. The germline V gene has CDR1 MNHEY and CDR2 SVGAGI. DNA of the CDR3: TGTGCCAGCAGTTACTCGTCAGGCGCCGGGGAGCTGTTTTTT. This gives the protein CASSYSSGAGELFF.

As concerns this clone: Relative to the germline gene, one junction end is altered; a read error may explain this. At the DNA level, this CDR3 is encoded by other sequences in the same sample as well. The V gene is TRBV7-2, the J gene TRBJ1-3; D unresolved. The CDR3 runs to 12 residues. Germline V gene sequence: CDR1 SGHTA, CDR2 FQGNSA. CDR3 coding DNA: TGCGCCAGCAGCCCCGAACAAAAAACCATATATTTT. This gives the protein CASSPEQKTIYF.

This rearrangement joins TRBV10-3 to TRBJ2-1; TRBD1 matches 7 bases. This CDR3 region has 17 residues. Looked up from germline, CDR1 is ENHRY and CDR2 is SYGVKD. V shed 2 bases, J shed 0 bases, and the junction held 7 bases outside the gene matches. CDR3 amino acids: CAISEPGTVSSYNEQFF. DNA of the CDR3: TGTGCCATCAGTGAGCCGGGGACAGTTAGCTCCTACAATGAGCAGTTCTTC.

The chain combines TRBV10-1 with TRBJ1-5; TRBD1 matches at 7 bases. Germline V gives CDR1 WNHNN, CDR2 SYGVQD (reference sequence). J lost 6 bases, V lost 7 bases, and 12 bases had no gene match. CDR3 size: 15 residues. The CDR3 DNA reads TGCGCCAGCACCAGGACAGGTGTCGACATTCAGCCCCAGCATTTT. It codes for CASTRTGVDIQPQHF.

This clone was detected a few times. The chain links TRBV10-3 to TRBJ1-3; D not certain. The CDR3 length is 12 residues. Trimming cost V 7 bases and J 2 bases, with 6 bases left between them. CDR1 ENHRY and CDR2 SYGVKD come from the germline V gene. The CDR3 protein is CAIISPGNTIYF. The CDR3 region has the DNA TGTGCCATCATTAGTCCTGGAAACACCATATATTTT.

This clone was picked up a small number of times. This chain's CDR3 is CASSLRTGDDYGYTF. The CDR3, as DNA: TGTGCCAGCAGCTTGAGGACAGGGGACGACTATGGCTACACCTTC. The chain uses TRBV5-5 and TRBJ1-2, with 9 positions matching TRBD1. Germline V gene sequence: CDR1 SGHKS, CDR2 YYEKEE (reference sequence). J was trimmed by 3 bases and V by 1 base; bases with no gene match: 4. The CDR3 covers 15 residues.

The chain recombines TRBV14 with TRBJ2-1; the match to TRBD2 covers 15 bases. This CDR3 region has 19 residues. Trimming cost V 4 bases and J 6 bases; bases outside gene matches: 13. Germline-derived CDR1 and CDR2 are SGHDN and FVKESK. CDR3 in DNA: TGTGCCAGCAGCCGCGGACTCTGGACTAGCGGGAGGGGAGGCAATGAGCAGTTCTTC. It specifies CASSRGLWTSGRGGNEQFF.

Written as DNA, the CDR3 is TGTGCCAGCAGCTTAGCGGGAGTAGGCTACGAGCAGTACTTC. Encoded protein: CASSLAGVGYEQYF. The J gene is TRBJ2-7, the V gene TRBV11-3; tentatively, D is TRBD2 (6 bases). CDR1 is SGHNT, CDR2 YENEEA, per germline. The CDR3 runs to 14 residues. Trimming removed 1 base from V and 3 bases from J, with 10 bases in between.

This sequence joins TRBV2 and TRBJ1-5; 9 bases agree with TRBD1. Trimming took 6 bases from V and 6 from J; bases not matched to a gene: 9. CDR1 is SNHLY and CDR2 is FYNNEI in the germline V gene. CDR3 length: 15 amino acids. The CDR3 spells CASRQEGQGSQPQHF. DNA of the CDR3: TGTGCCAGCAGGCAAGAGGGACAGGGCAGTCAGCCCCAGCATTTT.

J is TRBJ2-7 and V is TRBV19; possibly TRBD1 for D (6 bases). V was shortened by 4 bases and J by 0 bases, with 19 bases between the two germline ends. Germline V gene data show CDR1 as LNHDA and CDR2 as SQIVND (reference sequence). The CDR3 is made up of 17 amino acids. CDR3 amino acids: CASSKQGIQYRSYEQYF. The CDR3 region has the DNA TGTGCCAGTAGTAAACAGGGAATCCAATATCGCTCCTACGAGCAGTACTTC. The complete variable domain, with remaining parts taken from reference TRBV19 and TRBJ2-7, reads DGGITQSPKYLFRKEGQNVTLSCEQNLNHDAMYWYRQDPGQGLRLIYYSQIVNDFQKGDIAEGYSVSREKKESFPLTVTSAQKNPTAFYLCASSKQGIQYRSYEQYFGPGTRLTVT.

The chain has TRBV5-1 and TRBJ2-7; a weak D match, TRBD1 (6 bases). Germline assignment: CDR1 SGHRS and CDR2 YFSETQ. This CDR3 region has 16 residues. V lost 4 bases, J lost 2 bases, and 19 bases lay in between. DNA for the CDR3: TGCGCCAGCAGCGAGGATTTTCGGGACATTCCCTACGAGCAGTACTTC. This encodes CASSEDFRDIPYEQYF.

The chain couples TRBV18 to TRBJ2-5, with 9 bases matching TRBD1. Germline trimming cut 4 bases from V and 5 bases from J; bases unmatched to any gene: 5. Germline CDR1 and CDR2: KGHSH and LQKENI. This CDR3 is 14 amino acids long. The CDR3 coding sequence is TGTGCCAGCTCACGGGGACAGGGTGGCGAGACCCAGTACTTC. This encodes CASSRGQGGETQYF.

The chain couples TRBV6-1 to TRBJ2-5; D gene uncertain. The ends were cut back, 6 bases at V and 1 base at J, with 9 bases in the middle. The V gene's germline CDR1 is MNHNS and CDR2 SASEGT. The CDR3 has 13 residues. The CDR3 here is CASRQNSQETQYF. The CDR3 DNA reads as TGTGCCAGCAGACAAAACAGCCAAGAGACCCAGTACTTC.

The V gene is TRBV5-1, the J gene TRBJ2-5; 10 bases match TRBD1. CDR1 is SGHRS and CDR2 is YFSETQ in the germline V gene. The CDR3 is made up of 15 amino acids. After removal of 3 bases from V and 7 bases from J, the junction contained 9 bases not matched to a gene. CDR3 nucleotides: TGCGCCAGCAGCTCGGGACAGGGGCATGGCGGGACCCAGTACTTC. Translated, it gives CASSSGQGHGGTQYF.

This clone came up once. The chain combines TRBV19 with TRBJ2-7; 11 bases are shared with TRBD2. This CDR3 region has 15 residues. Germline values: CDR1 LNHDA, CDR2 SQIVND (reference sequence). V trimming: 4 bases; J trimming: 2 bases; junction bases outside the gene matches: 4. The CDR3 region is CASSTGLAAAYEQYF. The CDR3 DNA follows: TGTGCCAGTAGTACGGGACTAGCGGCTGCCTACGAGCAGTACTTC.

V gene TRBV5-8 combines with J gene TRBJ2-5; D is uncertain. Germline CDR1 and CDR2: SGHTS and YDEGEE. The CDR3 has 14 amino acids. V dropped 0 bases and J dropped 1 base, with 7 bases sitting between them. CDR3 in DNA: TGTGCCAGCAGCTTGGACAGATCCCAAGAGACCCAGTACTTC. Protein sequence: CASSLDRSQETQYF.

The chain is built from TRBV7-9 and TRBJ2-3; 12 bases agree with TRBD1. CDR1 is SEHNR, CDR2 FQNEAQ, per germline (reference sequence). This CDR3 is built from 17 residues. With 5 bases clipped from V and 4 bases from J, the junction kept 10 bases outside the gene matches. The CDR3 reads CASSDAGTGGIADTQYF. CDR3 DNA sequence: TGTGCCAGCAGCGACGCCGGGACAGGGGGCATCGCAGATACGCAGTATTTT. Filled out from reference TRBV7-9 and TRBJ2-3, the complete variable domain reads DTGVSQNPRHKITKRGQNVTFRCDPISEHNRLYWYRQTLGQGPEFLTYFQNEAQLEKSRLLSDRFSAERPKGSFSTLEIQRTEQGDSAMYLCASSDAGTGGIADTQYFGPGTRLTVL.

The chain recombines TRBV15 with TRBJ2-3; TRBD2 might be the D (5 bases). CDR1 LNHNV and CDR2 YYDKDF come from the germline V gene (reference sequence). The CDR3 covers 14 residues. Between the trimmed V and J ends, which lost 1 base and 6 bases, there was a span of 11 bases. CDR3 in amino acids: CATSRGRGPDTQYF. The CDR3 DNA sequence: TGTGCCACCAGCAGAGGCCGGGGTCCGGATACGCAGTATTTT.